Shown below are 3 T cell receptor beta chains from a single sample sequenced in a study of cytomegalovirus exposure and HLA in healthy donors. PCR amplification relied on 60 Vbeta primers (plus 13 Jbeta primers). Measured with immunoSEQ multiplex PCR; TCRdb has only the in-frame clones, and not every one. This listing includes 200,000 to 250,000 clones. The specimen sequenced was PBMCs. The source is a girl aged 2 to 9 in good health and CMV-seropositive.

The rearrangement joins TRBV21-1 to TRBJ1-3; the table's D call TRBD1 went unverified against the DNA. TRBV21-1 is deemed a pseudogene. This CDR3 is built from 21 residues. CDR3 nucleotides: TGTGCCAGCAGCAGGTCCCCGGGACAGGGATCCCTCCGTCCCTCTGGAAACACCATATATTTT. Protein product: CASSRSPGQGSLRPSGNTIYF.

The CDR3 bases are TGTGCCAGCAGTCTCGGACAGGGGATGAACACTGAAGCTTTCTTT. Its translation is CASSLGQGMNTEAFF. The gene calls are TRBV27 and TRBJ1-1; 9 bases match TRBD1. With 5 bases clipped from V and 0 bases from J, the junction kept 4 bases outside the gene matches. The CDR3 has 15 amino acids. The germline V gene has CDR1 MNHEY and CDR2 SMNVEV (reference sequence).

Here the CDR3 reads CASSLSGRMNTEAFF. DNA for the CDR3: TGTGCCAGCAGCCTCTCAGGGCGCATGAACACTGAAGCTTTCTTT. The chain combines TRBV13 with TRBJ1-1; a possible D gene is TRBD1 (5 bases). The ends were cut back, 5 bases at V and 0 bases at J, with 13 bases in the middle. The CDR3 is 15 residues long. In germline, CDR1 is PRHDT, CDR2 FYEKMQ (reference sequence).